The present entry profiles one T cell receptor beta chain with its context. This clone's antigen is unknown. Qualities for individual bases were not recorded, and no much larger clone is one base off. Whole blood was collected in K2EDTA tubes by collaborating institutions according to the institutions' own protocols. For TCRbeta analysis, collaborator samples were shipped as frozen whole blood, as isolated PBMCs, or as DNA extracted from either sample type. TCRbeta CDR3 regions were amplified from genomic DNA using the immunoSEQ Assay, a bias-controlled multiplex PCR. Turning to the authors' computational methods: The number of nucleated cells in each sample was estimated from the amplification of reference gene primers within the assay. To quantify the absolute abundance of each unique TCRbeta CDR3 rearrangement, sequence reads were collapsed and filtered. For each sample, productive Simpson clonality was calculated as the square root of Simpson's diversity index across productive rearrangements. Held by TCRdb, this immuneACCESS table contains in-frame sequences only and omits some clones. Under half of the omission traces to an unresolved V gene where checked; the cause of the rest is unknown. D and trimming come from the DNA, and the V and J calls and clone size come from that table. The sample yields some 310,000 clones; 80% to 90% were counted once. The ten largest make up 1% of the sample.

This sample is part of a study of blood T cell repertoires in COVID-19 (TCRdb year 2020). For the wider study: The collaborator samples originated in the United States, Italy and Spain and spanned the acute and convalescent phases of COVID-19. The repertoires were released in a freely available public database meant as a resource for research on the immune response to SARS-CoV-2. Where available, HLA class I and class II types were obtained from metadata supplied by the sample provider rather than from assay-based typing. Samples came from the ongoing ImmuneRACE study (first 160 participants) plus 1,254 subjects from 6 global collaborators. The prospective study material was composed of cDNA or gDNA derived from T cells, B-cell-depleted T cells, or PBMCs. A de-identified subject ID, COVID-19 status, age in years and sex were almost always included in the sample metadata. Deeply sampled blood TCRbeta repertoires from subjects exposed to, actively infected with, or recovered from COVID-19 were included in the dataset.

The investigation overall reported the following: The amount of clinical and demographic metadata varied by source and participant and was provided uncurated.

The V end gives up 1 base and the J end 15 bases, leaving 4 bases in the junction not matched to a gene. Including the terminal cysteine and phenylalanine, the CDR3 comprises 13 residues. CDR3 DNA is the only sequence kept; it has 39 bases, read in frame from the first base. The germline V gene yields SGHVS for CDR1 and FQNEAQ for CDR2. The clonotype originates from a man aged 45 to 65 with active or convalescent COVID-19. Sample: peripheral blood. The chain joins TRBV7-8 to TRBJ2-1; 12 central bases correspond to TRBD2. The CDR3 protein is CASSLELAGGLFF. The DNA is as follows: TGTGCCAGCAGCTTAGAACTAGCGGGAGGTCTGTTCTTC.